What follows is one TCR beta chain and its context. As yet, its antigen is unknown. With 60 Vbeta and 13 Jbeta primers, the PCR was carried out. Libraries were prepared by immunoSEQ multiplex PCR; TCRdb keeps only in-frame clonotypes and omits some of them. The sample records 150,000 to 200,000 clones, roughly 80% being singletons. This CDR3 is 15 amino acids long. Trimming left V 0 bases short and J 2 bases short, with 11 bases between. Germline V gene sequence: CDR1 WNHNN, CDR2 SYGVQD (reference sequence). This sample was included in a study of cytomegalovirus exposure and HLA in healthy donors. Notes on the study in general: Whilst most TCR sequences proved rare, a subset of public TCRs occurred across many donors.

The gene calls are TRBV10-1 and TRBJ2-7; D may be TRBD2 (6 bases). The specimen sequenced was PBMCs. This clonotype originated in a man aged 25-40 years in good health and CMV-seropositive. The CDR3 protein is CASSESASETYEQYF. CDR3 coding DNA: TGCGCCAGCAGTGAGTCGGCTAGCGAGACCTACGAGCAGTACTTC.